Below, one T cell receptor beta chain is given with its context. Its antigen is unidentified. The data were obtained in a study of persistence of HIV-infected CD4 T cells. Stimulation used 9 to 10 ug/mL lysate from CMV-infected fibroblasts. CD40L/CD69 double-negative CD45RO-high memory CD4+ T cells were collected. Adults with HIV-1 started suppressive ART while chronically infected. CD8+ T cells were removed from PBMCs prior to stimulation. V gave up 7 bases and J gave up 3 bases, with 13 bases separating them. CDR3 length: 13 amino acids. Germline-derived CDR1 and CDR2 are LNHDA and SQIVND (reference sequence). The libraries were made with immunoSEQ version 4 in survey mode. TCRdb's table, derived via immunoSEQ multiplex PCR, lists solely in-frame clones and lacks some. The data hold tens of thousands of clones, with over 70% observed a single time. Overall study results and limits: Antigen-responding cells were enriched for degenerate expanded CDR3beta sequences. CMV- and Gag-responding cells had lower TCRbeta richness than CD3/CD28-responding cells.

The chain recombines TRBV19 with TRBJ2-7, with TRBD1 as a possible D gene (6 bases). The sequencing here drew on CD4+ T cells sorted from PBMCs after roughly 19-hour stimulation, taken from a patient who received antiretroviral therapy. The sequence came from an adult man with HIV who was CMV-seropositive. The CDR3 sequence is CASKTGHNYEQYF. In nucleotides, the CDR3 is TGTGCCAGTAAGACAGGACACAACTACGAGCAGTACTTC.